This passage covers 9 T cell receptor beta chains from one sample sequenced in a study of blood T cell repertoires in COVID-19. Using immunoSEQ multiplex PCR, the repertoire was profiled, and TCRdb retains in-frame clones only, with some absent. Found here are 200,000 to 250,000 clones, roughly 80% of them singletons; the top ten hold under 11%. The sample comprised peripheral blood. The receptors derive from a woman of 80 years or more with acute or convalescent COVID-19.

CDR3 nucleotides: TGTGCCAGTAGGGATCAGGGCTATAGCAATCAGCCCCAGCATTTT. Its translation is CASRDQGYSNQPQHF. The V and J genes are TRBV19 and TRBJ1-5, with D possibly matching TRBD1 (5 bases). V dropped 6 bases and J dropped 0 bases, with 12 bases sitting between them. Germline loops: CDR1 LNHDA, CDR2 SQIVND (reference sequence). The CDR3 has 15 amino acids.

Concerning this clone: Other DNA variants within this sample encode the same CDR3. The chain is built from TRBV6-2 or TRBV6-3 and TRBJ1-5, with 7 bases lining up with TRBD1. The CDR3 covers 14 residues. The V gene's germline CDR1 is MNHEY and CDR2 SVGEGT. V trimming: 5 bases; J trimming: 1 base; junction bases outside the gene matches: 2. CDR3 sequence: CASSTGASNQPQHF. CDR3 DNA sequence: TGTGCCAGCAGTACAGGGGCAAGCAATCAGCCCCAGCATTTT.

As concerns this clone: Other nucleotide sequences from this sample produce the same CDR3. The V gene is TRBV5-1, the J gene TRBJ1-2; 7 positions agree with TRBD1. Germline CDR1 and CDR2: SGHRS and YFSETQ. The CDR3 contains 13 residues. V shed 0 bases, J shed 4 bases, and the junction held 0 bases outside the gene matches. Here the CDR3 DNA reads TGCGCCAGCAGCTTGGCAGGGGGCTATGGCTACACCTTC. This sequence encodes CASSLAGGYGYTF.

This clone was observed a few times. This chain joins TRBV6-6 and TRBJ2-7; 13 nucleotides match TRBD2. V shed 7 bases and J 5 bases; nucleotides not matched to a gene: 8. Germline CDR1 and CDR2: MNHNY and SVGAGI (reference sequence). CDR3 length: 15 amino acids. CDR3 amino acids: CASTLTGTSGNEQYF. The DNA of the CDR3 is TGTGCCAGCACCCTCACCGGGACTAGCGGGAACGAGCAGTACTTC.

The V gene is TRBV2, the J gene TRBJ1-4, with D maybe TRBD1 (5 bases). Germline-derived CDR1 and CDR2 are SNHLY and FYNNEI. CDR3 length: 12 residues. Trimming removed 4 bases from V and 5 bases from J, with 5 bases in between. CDR3: CASSGQNEKLFF. CDR3 DNA: TGTGCCAGCAGTGGACAGAATGAAAAACTGTTTTTT.

The V call is TRBV6-2 or TRBV6-3, the J call TRBJ2-3; the match to TRBD2 covers 11 bases. Germline CDR1 is MNHEY and CDR2 is SVGEGT. With V trimmed by 0 bases and J by 0 bases, 8 bases remained unmatched. The CDR3 spans 19 residues. CDR3 coding DNA: TGTGCCAGCAGTTACTCTCCCCTACTAGCGGGGGATAGCACAGATACGCAGTATTTT. Protein: CASSYSPLLAGDSTDTQYF.

The genes are TRBV10-2 and TRBJ1-2; D remains ambiguous. The CDR3 runs 14 residues. The germline CDR1 and CDR2 sequences are WSHSY and SAAADI. Trimming left V 2 bases short and J 2 bases short, with 9 bases between. CDR3 nucleotides: TGCGCCAGCAGTGAGGAGGGTATAAACTATGGCTACACCTTC. Translation gives CASSEEGINYGYTF.

The chain has TRBV19 and TRBJ1-4; D might be TRBD1 (5 bases). The germline V gene encodes CDR1 LNHDA and CDR2 SQIVND (reference sequence). This CDR3 region has 16 residues. V was shortened by 2 bases and J by 1 base, with 11 bases between the two germline ends. Here the CDR3 DNA reads TGTGCCAGTAGTATATTTGGGCAGGGAACTAATGAAAAACTGTTTTTT. Its protein product is CASSIFGQGTNEKLFF. Variable domain in full (rest from reference TRBV19 and TRBJ1-4): DGGITQSPKYLFRKEGQNVTLSCEQNLNHDAMYWYRQDPGQGLRLIYYSQIVNDFQKGDIAEGYSVSREKKESFPLTVTSAQKNPTAFYLCASSIFGQGTNEKLFFGSGTQLSVL.

This clone showed up just once. The chain carries TRBV19 and TRBJ1-1; D may be TRBD1 (6 bases). The CDR3 is made up of 15 amino acids. V lost 0 bases to trimming and J lost 4 bases, with 12 bases between them. Germline CDR1 LNHDA, CDR2 SQIVND (reference sequence). As DNA, the CDR3 is TGTGCCAGTAGTATAGACCCAGGGGTGGCCACTGAAGCTTTCTTT. Its translation is CASSIDPGVATEAFF.